These 25 T cell receptor beta chains share one sample of origin, sequenced in a study of early T cells in non-severe SARS-CoV-2 infection (dated by TCRdb to 2020 to 2023). Libraries were constructed by 5' RACE. Sequenced on a NextSeq 500. TCRdb reprocessed the public reads (quality trimming at Q25 with fastp, clone calling with MiXCR) and kept in-frame beta chains. Rows matching on CDR3 protein sequence are summarized as one entry with the most common DNA and genes. A total of approximately 27,000 distinct CDR3 sequences appear in this sample, around 5.3% of them only once. The biggest ten clones account for roughly 2.7% of the sample. Sequencing was carried out using whole blood. The origin of the receptors is an adult who was a healthcare worker with PCR-confirmed SARS-CoV-2 infection or an uninfected control (not recorded which).

This clonotype was recorded many times. The genes are TRBV30 and TRBJ1-1; 7 bases match TRBD1. V was clipped by 5 bases and J by 3 bases; unmatched bases: 6. The germline V gene has CDR1 GTSNPN and CDR2 SVGIG (reference sequence). The CDR3 is made up of 13 amino acids. CDR3 amino acids: CAWARQGYTEAFF. CDR3 sequence (DNA): TGTGCCTGGGCTCGACAGGGCTACACTGAAGCTTTCTTT.

This clonotype was counted at least ten times. The chain combines TRBV6-5 with TRBJ2-5; TRBD1 matches 7 bases. The CDR3 loop spans 14 amino acids. The V segment lost 0 bases and the J segment 7 bases; nucleotides outside the gene matches: 5. The germline V gene has CDR1 MNHEY and CDR2 SVGAGI. The CDR3 DNA reads TGTGCCAGCAGTTACTCGTCAGGGGGAGCGACCCAGTACTTC. Its protein is CASSYSSGGATQYF.

V usage is TRBV7-3 and J usage is TRBJ2-1; D possibly matches TRBD1 or TRBD2 (6 bases each). Trimming pared 2 bases from V and 8 bases from J, leaving 16 bases between. CDR1 is SGHTA and CDR2 is FQGTGA in the germline V gene. The CDR3 consists of 15 residues. The CDR3 spells CASSLSFGGGYEQFF. In DNA form, the CDR3 reads TGTGCCAGCAGCTTATCGTTTGGAGGGGGGTATGAGCAGTTCTTC.

The rearrangement uses TRBV18 and TRBJ1-1; 7 bases match TRBD1. Germline V lookup: CDR1 KGHSH, CDR2 LQKENI. Trimming removed 3 bases from V and 1 base from J; junction bases left unmatched: 5. The CDR3 totals 15 residues. In DNA, the CDR3 is TGTGCCAGCTCACCGGGACAGCCGGGGAACACTGAAGCTTTCTTT. Translation gives CASSPGQPGNTEAFF.

The DNA for the CDR3 is TGCAGTGCTAGCCCCGGACTAGCGAGGGAGACCCAGTACTTC. It translates to CSASPGLARETQYF. The gene calls are TRBV20-1 and TRBJ2-5; TRBD2 matches at 9 bases. The V gene end was trimmed by 3 bases and the J gene end by 5 bases; junction bases not matched to a gene: 7. CDR1 is DFQATT and CDR2 is SNEGSKA in the germline V gene (reference sequence). The CDR3 runs to 14 residues.

This clonotype showed up many times. The V gene is TRBV10-2, the J gene TRBJ2-7, with no clear D. Trimming took off 3 bases at V and 9 bases at J, with 12 bases between the two ends. Germline V gene lookup returns CDR1 WSHSY and CDR2 SAAADI. The CDR3 runs to 12 residues. The CDR3 spells CASSESVDVQYF. CDR3 bases: TGCGCCAGCAGTGAATCAGTCGACGTGCAGTACTTC.

This clonotype has at least ten counts. The V and J genes are TRBV5-4 and TRBJ2-6; 11 nucleotides align to TRBD2. The J segment lost 0 bases and the V segment lost 5 bases, leaving 13 bases of the junction unmatched. The CDR3 covers 20 residues. Germline lookup yields CDR1 SGHNT and CDR2 YYREEE (reference sequence). CDR3 in amino acids: CASRIDLAGGPGSGANVLTF. The CDR3 DNA is TGTGCCAGCAGGATCGATCTAGCGGGAGGACCGGGCTCTGGGGCCAACGTCCTGACTTTC. Combining the CDR3 with reference TRBV5-4 and TRBJ2-6 gives the whole variable domain ETGVTQSPTHLIKTRGQQVTLRCSSQSGHNTVSWYQQALGQGPQFIFQYYREEENGRGNFPPRFSGLQFPNYSSELNVNALELDDSALYLCASRIDLAGGPGSGANVLTFGAGSRLTVL.

The chain recombines TRBV4-1 with TRBJ1-6, with 8 bases aligning to TRBD1. This CDR3 spans 15 amino acids. Germline values: CDR1 MGHRA, CDR2 YSYEKL. V was clipped by 3 bases and J by 7 bases; unmatched bases: 5. CDR3 in amino acids: CASSQDRVGNSPLHF. As DNA, the CDR3 is TGCGCCAGCAGCCAGGACAGGGTTGGGAATTCACCCCTCCACTTT.

This clonotype was detected only a few times. This chain joins TRBV11-3 and TRBJ2-5; perhaps TRBD1 as D (8 bases). The CDR3 covers 16 residues. Trimming shortened V by 4 bases and J by 4 bases, and 19 bases separated the two germline ends. Germline V gene sequence: CDR1 SGHNT, CDR2 YENEEA. As DNA, the CDR3 is TGTGCCAGCAGCTCAGGCGGGACTACAGGGGGAGAGACCCAGTACTTC. Its translation: CASSSGGTTGGETQYF.

This clonotype was detected a few times. This sequence joins TRBV4-2 and TRBJ1-2; D unresolved. CDR3 length: 15 amino acids. Trimming took 2 bases from V and 4 from J, leaving 14 bases between them. The germline gives CDR1 LGHNA, CDR2 YNFKEQ. In nucleotides, the CDR3 is TGTGCCAGCAGCCAACCTCAGGATTCATCCTATGGCTACACCTTC. This sequence encodes CASSQPQDSSYGYTF.

In its sample, this clonotype was seen a few times. The chain is built from TRBV20-1 and TRBJ2-7, with D uncertain. This CDR3 spans 13 amino acids. CDR1 is DFQATT and CDR2 is SNEGSKA in the germline V gene (reference sequence). The V and J ends lost 6 bases and 7 bases respectively, with 19 bases between them. The CDR3 region has the DNA TGCAGTGCCCTACGGACCGCCGAGAGAGAGCAGTACTTC. Its translation is CSALRTAEREQYF.

This clonotype occurred many times. The rearrangement links TRBV12-3 or TRBV12-4 to TRBJ1-1; unclear D gene. CDR3 size: 14 residues. Trimming pared 3 bases from V and 5 bases from J, leaving 13 bases between. Here the CDR3 DNA reads TGTGCCAGCAGTTTGTTAAGGGCGGGGACTGAAGCTTTCTTT. Translating gives CASSLLRAGTEAFF.

The rearrangement joins TRBV12-3 or TRBV12-4 to TRBJ2-5; tentatively, D is TRBD1 or TRBD2 (5 bases each). The CDR3 covers 12 residues. With 8 bases removed from V and 4 bases from J, the gap between germline ends came to 11 bases. The CDR3 reads CASRGVAETQYF. As DNA, the CDR3 is TGTGCCAGCCGAGGGGTTGCAGAGACCCAGTACTTC.

In its sample, this clonotype was seen many times. This chain links TRBV9 with TRBJ2-3; D may be TRBD2 (6 bases). There are 14 residues in the CDR3. Trimming left V 10 bases short and J 2 bases short, with 17 bases between. Germline CDR1 is SGDLS and CDR2 is YYNGEE. CDR3 nucleotides: TGTGCCGGGGATCTAGCGAAAATCACAGATACGCAGTATTTT. Translating it yields CAGDLAKITDTQYF. The full variable domain, with the rest looked up from reference TRBV9 and TRBJ2-3, is DSGVTQTPKHLITATGQRVTLRCSPRSGDLSVYWYQQSLDQGLQFLIQYYNGEERAKGNILERFSAQQFPDLHSELNLSSLELGDSALYFCAGDLAKITDTQYFGPGTRLTVL.

This clonotype was found a few times. The J gene is TRBJ1-2, the V gene TRBV6-1; no clear D gene. V was cut by 2 bases and J by 0 bases, with 7 bases left in between. Germline V gives CDR1 MNHNS, CDR2 SASEGT. CDR3 size: 14 residues. The DNA of the CDR3 is TGTGCCAGCAGTGAATTGGCGGCTAACTATGGCTACACCTTC. This translates into CASSELAANYGYTF.

This clonotype showed up many times. The chain employs TRBV7-2 and TRBJ2-7; D gene ambiguous. The CDR3 has 14 residues. The germline CDR1 and CDR2 sequences are SGHTA and FQGNSA. V was pared by 1 base and J by 7 bases, with 14 bases between. The CDR3, as DNA: TGTGCCAGCAGCTTAGGTGTAGTCCCCGGGGAGCAGTACTTC. It yields the protein CASSLGVVPGEQYF.

This clonotype was detected a few times. This chain uses TRBV11-2 with TRBJ1-5; 8 positions match TRBD1. Germline CDR1 and CDR2: SGHAT and FQNNGV. CDR3 length: 14 amino acids. The V and J ends lost 1 base and 4 bases, in that order; junction bases with no gene match: 0. CDR3 loop: CASSLGQGNQPQHF. Written as DNA, the CDR3 is TGTGCCAGCAGCTTAGGACAGGGGAATCAGCCCCAGCATTTT.

The table lists this clonotype with many counts. The chain uses TRBV27 and TRBJ2-7; TRBD2 matches at 7 bases. Germline-derived CDR1 and CDR2 are MNHEY and SMNVEV (reference sequence). V lost 6 bases and J lost 2; bases outside the gene matches: 10. The CDR3 is 15 residues long. The CDR3 is CASRHLVGGAYEQYF. In nucleotides, the CDR3 is TGTGCCAGCAGACACCTCGTGGGGGGGGCCTACGAGCAGTACTTC.

This clonotype turned up a few times. The chain carries TRBV20-1 and TRBJ1-6; D may be TRBD1 (5 bases). Germline CDR1 is DFQATT and CDR2 is SNEGSKA (reference sequence). Trimming shortened V by 2 bases and J by 0 bases, and 11 bases separated the two germline ends. The CDR3 loop spans 16 amino acids. CDR3 protein: CSARTSGSSYNSPLHF. CDR3 DNA sequence: TGCAGTGCTAGAACCTCAGGGAGCTCCTATAATTCACCCCTCCACTTT.

CDR3 amino acids: CASSLVGTSYNEQFF. Here the CDR3 DNA reads TGCGCCAGCAGCTTGGTGGGGACAAGCTACAATGAGCAGTTCTTC. This chain joins TRBV5-1 and TRBJ2-1; a weak D match, TRBD1 (6 bases). CDR1 is SGHRS and CDR2 is YFSETQ in the germline V gene. Trimming took off 0 bases at V and 3 bases at J, with 10 bases between the two ends. The CDR3 loop spans 15 amino acids.

This clonotype was observed at least ten times. J is TRBJ1-5 and V is TRBV19, with D perhaps matching TRBD1 (6 bases). CDR3 length: 14 residues. Germline CDR1 and CDR2: LNHDA and SQIVND (reference sequence). The V and J ends lost 3 bases and 1 base respectively, with 7 bases between them. The CDR3, as DNA: TGTGCCAGTAGTATGGGGGGCAGCAATCAGCCCCAGCATTTT. It translates to CASSMGGSNQPQHF.

In DNA, the CDR3 is TGTGCCAGCAGCTTCCCTCAGGGGTTAGCCAAAAACATTCAGTACTTC. Encoded protein: CASSFPQGLAKNIQYF. This chain joins TRBV7-2 and TRBJ2-4, with D perhaps matching TRBD1 (6 bases). This CDR3 has 16 residues. V lost 3 bases to trimming and J lost 0 bases, with 12 bases between them. The germline CDR1 and CDR2 sequences are SGHTA and FQGNSA.

V usage is TRBV10-3 and J usage is TRBJ2-1; TRBD2 is a possible D gene (5 bases). Trimming stripped 6 bases from V and 7 bases from J, with 10 bases between. Per the germline V gene, CDR1 is ENHRY and CDR2 is SYGVKD. CDR3 length: 12 amino acids. This chain's CDR3 is CAIRGAENEQFF. DNA of the CDR3: TGTGCCATCAGGGGAGCAGAGAATGAGCAGTTCTTC.

To note about this clonotype: A junction end diverges from the germline sequence, so it may reflect a read error. The chain uses TRBV12-3 or TRBV12-4 and TRBJ2-1; D is ambiguous. CDR3 size: 16 residues. CDR3 in DNA: TGTGCCAGCACCTCTCCTGTCGGCATCTCCCACAATGAGCAGTTCTTC. Amino acid sequence: CASTSPVGISHNEQFF.

This clonotype was counted at least ten times. The chain has TRBV24-1 and TRBJ1-1; D is uncertain. The CDR3 totals 11 residues. CDR1 and CDR2 (germline): KGHDR, SFDVKD. Between the trimmed V and J ends, which lost 5 bases and 6 bases, there was a span of 6 bases. The CDR3 DNA is TGTGCCACCAGTGTCGGAGCTGAAGCTTTCTTT. It encodes CATSVGAEAFF.